Sequencing of this TCR beta chain was carried out in a study of cytomegalovirus exposure and HLA in healthy donors. Study-level findings and limits: Later analysis placed DRB1 highest and HLA-C lowest in TCR association rates, which differed by HLA locus.

The primer mix had 60 Vbeta and 13 Jbeta primers. The method was immunoSEQ multiplex PCR; TCRdb's version includes in-frame clones alone and lacks a portion of them. Among 100,000 to 150,000 clones listed, around 77% were seen once. Germline lookup yields CDR1 MDHEN and CDR2 SYDVKM. Trimming left V 4 bases short and J 9 bases short, with 16 bases between. The CDR3 is made up of 15 amino acids. In regard to this clone: What it binds is not known.

Each donor was nominally healthy when sampled (though unrecorded immune exposures were likely). The receptor's source is a man aged 25-40 years in good health and CMV-seronegative. The J gene is TRBJ1-6, the V gene TRBV28; a possible D gene is TRBD1 (5 bases). Sequencing was carried out using PBMCs. CDR3 DNA sequence: TGTGCCAGCAGTTGGGGACCCGGGGGTAGTTCACCCCTCCACTTT. Translating it yields CASSWGPGGSSPLHF.